This is a list of T cell receptor beta chains from one sample in a study of T cells after yellow fever vaccination. In TCRdb, the 5' RACE reads were re-called with MiXCR into one record per CDR3 protein. Counted here are 300,000 or so distinct CDR3 sequences, around 10% occurring once; the ten biggest clones make up around 3.1%. Material: CD4+ T cells sorted from PBMCs, obtained 5 days after the yellow fever booster vaccination. These receptors were obtained from a young man who received the YFV17D yellow fever vaccine. Both conserved end residues are part of each CDR3. D genes are given only for firm matches. Clone size is stated in some rows and not others, as once, few, many or a class when expanded.

size	V	J	D	CDR3	DNA
.	TRBV30	TRBJ1-2	.	CAWTRDRPYGYTF	TGTGCCTGGACTCGGGACCGACCTTATGGCTACACCTTC
.	TRBV4-2	TRBJ1-4	.	CASSQETQGTKKLFF	TGTGCCAGCAGCCAAGAAACTCAGGGGACGAAAAAACTGTTTTTT
few	TRBV18	TRBJ2-3	.	CASSPVQTDTQYF	TGTGCCAGCTCACCAGTTCAAACAGATACGCAGTATTTT
.	TRBV19	TRBJ2-5	.	CASSITDQETQYF	TGTGCCAGTAGTATTACGGACCAAGAGACCCAGTACTTC
.	TRBV4-3	TRBJ2-3	.	CASSQESADTQYF	TGCGCCAGCAGCCAAGAGTCTGCAGATACGCAGTATTTT
.	TRBV2	TRBJ2-3	TRBD2	CASLAGVLDTQYF	TGTGCCAGCTTAGCGGGGGTACTCGATACGCAGTATTTT
.	TRBV2	TRBJ1-2	TRBD1	CASSEADRGGGYTF	TGTGCCAGCAGTGAAGCGGACAGGGGTGGTGGCTACACCTTC
.	TRBV4-3	TRBJ1-3	TRBD1	CASSHDRGKGNTIYF	TGCGCCAGCAGCCACGACAGGGGGAAAGGAAACACCATATATTTT
many	TRBV5-1	TRBJ1-1	.	CASSLDLYNTEAFF	TGCGCCAGCAGCTTGGATTTATATAACACTGAAGCTTTCTTT
few	TRBV11-2	TRBJ2-3	.	CASSLNMGRGNTQYF	TGTGCCAGCAGCTTAAATATGGGGAGAGGGAATACGCAGTATTTT
few	TRBV20-1	TRBJ2-3	.	CSARAPQGYGDTQYF	TGCAGTGCTAGAGCTCCACAGGGATACGGAGATACGCAGTATTTT
.	TRBV6-1	TRBJ2-3	TRBD2	CASKGGRGGWSTDTQYF	TGTGCCAGCAAAGGTGGGCGGGGGGGCTGGAGCACAGATACGCAGTATTTT
many	TRBV4-3	TRBJ1-1	.	CASSQEVASNTEAFF	TGCGCCAGCAGCCAAGAGGTGGCATCTAACACTGAAGCTTTCTTT
.	TRBV25-1	TRBJ2-1	TRBD1	CASPKEGTGSGVSSYNEQFF	TGTGCCAGCCCGAAGGAAGGGACAGGGAGCGGGGTCAGCTCCTACAATGAGCAGTTCTTC
many	TRBV29-1	TRBJ2-5	.	CSGTDQETQYF	TGCAGCGGGACAGATCAAGAGACCCAGTACTTC
.	TRBV3-1	TRBJ1-4	TRBD1	CASSGTDNEKLFF	TGTGCCAGCAGCGGGACAGATAATGAAAAACTGTTTTTT
.	TRBV4-2	TRBJ1-1	.	CASSQEGGVRAFF	TGTGCCAGCAGCCAAGAGGGGGGAGTCAGGGCTTTCTTT
.	TRBV6-5	TRBJ1-5	.	CASSYSANNNQPQHF	TGTGCCAGCAGTTACTCGGCGAATAACAATCAGCCCCAGCATTTT
few	TRBV10-3	TRBJ2-3	.	CAISESQGRDTQYF	TGTGCCATCAGTGAGTCTCAGGGGCGGGATACGCAGTATTTT
many	TRBV5-6	TRBJ1-5	.	CASSLQDHDNQPQHF	TGTGCCAGCAGCTTGCAAGACCATGACAATCAGCCCCAGCATTTT
many	TRBV7-2	TRBJ2-5	.	CASSFNDQETQYF	TGTGCCAGCAGCTTTAACGACCAAGAGACCCAGTACTTC
.	TRBV12-3/TRBV12-4	TRBJ2-5	.	CASSFRTLQETQYF	TGTGCCAGCAGTTTTCGGACTCTCCAAGAGACCCAGTACTTC
.	TRBV9	TRBJ2-1	.	CASSVDRDEQFF	TGTGCCAGCAGCGTAGATAGGGATGAGCAGTTCTTC
.	TRBV5-1	TRBJ2-3	TRBD2	CASSKILAGASRDTQYF	TGCGCCAGCAGCAAGATACTAGCGGGGGCGTCGAGAGATACGCAGTATTTT
.	TRBV20-1	TRBJ2-5	.	CSASLGGRKTQYF	TGCAGTGCTAGCCTCGGGGGGCGGAAGACCCAGTACTTC
few	TRBV12-3/TRBV12-4	TRBJ2-5	.	CASSLWVPGVAETQYF	TGTGCCAGCAGTTTATGGGTTCCAGGGGTCGCTGAGACCCAGTACTTC
few	TRBV4-1	TRBJ1-6	.	CASSQDELGPPLHF	TGCGCCAGCAGCCAAGATGAGCTCGGACCACCCCTCCACTTT
many	TRBV7-9	TRBJ2-7	.	CASSLVSYGQFSYEQYF	TGTGCCAGCAGCTTAGTGAGTTACGGACAATTTTCCTACGAGCAGTACTTC
.	TRBV7-2	TRBJ1-2	.	CASSQQPYGYTF	TGTGCCAGCAGCCAACAACCATATGGCTACACCTTC
few	TRBV5-1	TRBJ2-3	.	CASSLHRVDTQYF	TGCGCCAGCAGCTTGCACAGGGTGGATACGCAGTATTTT
few	TRBV6-1	TRBJ2-3	.	CASSEAAVAQYF	TGTGCCAGCAGTGAAGCAGCTGTCGCGCAGTATTTT
few	TRBV15	TRBJ2-3	.	CATSRDPDSTDTQYF	TGTGCCACCAGCAGAGATCCGGACTCCACAGATACGCAGTATTTT
.	TRBV5-5	TRBJ2-7	TRBD1	CASSMYRGYEQYF	TGTGCCAGCAGCATGTACAGGGGCTACGAGCAGTACTTC
.	TRBV2	TRBJ2-7	.	CASSVIGYEQYF	TGTGCCAGCAGTGTGATAGGGTACGAGCAGTACTTC
.	TRBV12-3/TRBV12-4	TRBJ2-3	.	CASSQTRPADTQYF	TGTGCCAGCAGCCAGACTAGGCCAGCAGATACGCAGTATTTT
.	TRBV6-1	TRBJ1-2	.	CASSENSRGYTF	TGTGCCAGCAGTGAGAACTCGCGAGGCTACACCTTC
.	TRBV12-3/TRBV12-4	TRBJ2-2	TRBD1	CASSRRQGAGELFF	TGTGCCAGCAGCCGAAGACAGGGCGCGGGGGAGCTGTTTTTT